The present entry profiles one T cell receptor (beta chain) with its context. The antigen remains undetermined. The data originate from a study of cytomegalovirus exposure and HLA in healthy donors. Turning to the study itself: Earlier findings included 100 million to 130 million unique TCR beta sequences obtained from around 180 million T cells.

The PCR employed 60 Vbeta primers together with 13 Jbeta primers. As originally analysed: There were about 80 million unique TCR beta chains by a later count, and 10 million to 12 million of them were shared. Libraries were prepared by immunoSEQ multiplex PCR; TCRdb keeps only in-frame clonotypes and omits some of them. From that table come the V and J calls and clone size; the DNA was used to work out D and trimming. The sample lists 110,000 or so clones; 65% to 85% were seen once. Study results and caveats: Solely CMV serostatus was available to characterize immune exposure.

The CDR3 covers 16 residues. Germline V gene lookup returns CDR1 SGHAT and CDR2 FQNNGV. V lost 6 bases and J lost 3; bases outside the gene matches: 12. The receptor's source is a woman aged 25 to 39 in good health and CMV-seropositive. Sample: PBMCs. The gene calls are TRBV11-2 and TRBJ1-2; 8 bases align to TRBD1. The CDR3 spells CASSSDWGTGYYGYTF. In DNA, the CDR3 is TGTGCCAGCAGTTCCGATTGGGGGACAGGCTACTATGGCTACACCTTC.